This TCR beta chain comes out of a study of blood T cells in healthy people across ages. Together with a sample-barcoded 5' primer, a J-beta primer mix was included in a second PCR lasting roughly 6 to 12 cycles. TCRdb independently ran MiXCR on the 5' RACE reads; one entry per CDR3 protein. The data contain 750,000 to 850,000 distinct CDR3 sequences, roughly 25% of them singletons. Study results and limitations: Across samples, TCR beta diversity tracked strongly with naive T cell percentage.

V shed 0 bases and J shed 0 bases, with 8 bases lying between them. Per the germline V gene, CDR1 is DFQATT and CDR2 is SNEGSKA (reference sequence). The CDR3 contains 14 residues. With respect to this clonotype: Its antigen remains unidentified.

The sample also formed part of further work on T cells of mothers and their children.

Sequenced input: blood. The chain couples TRBV20-1 to TRBJ1-1; D possibly corresponds to TRBD1 (6 bases). This receptor was identified in a boy aged 5-17 years in good health. The CDR3 nucleotides read TGCAGTGCTAGAGAGCAGGGGATGAACACTGAAGCTTTCTTT. Amino acids: CSAREQGMNTEAFF.